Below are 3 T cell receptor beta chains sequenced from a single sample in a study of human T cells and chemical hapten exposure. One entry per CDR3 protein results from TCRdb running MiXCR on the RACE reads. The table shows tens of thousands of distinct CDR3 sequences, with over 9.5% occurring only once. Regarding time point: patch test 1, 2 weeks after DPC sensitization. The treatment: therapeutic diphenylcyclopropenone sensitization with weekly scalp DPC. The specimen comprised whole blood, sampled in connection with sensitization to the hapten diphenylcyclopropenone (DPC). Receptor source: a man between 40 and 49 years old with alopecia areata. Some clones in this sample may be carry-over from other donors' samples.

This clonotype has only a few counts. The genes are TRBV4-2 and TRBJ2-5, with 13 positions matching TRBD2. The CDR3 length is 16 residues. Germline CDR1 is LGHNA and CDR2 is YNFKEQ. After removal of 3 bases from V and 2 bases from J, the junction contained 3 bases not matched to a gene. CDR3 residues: CASSHGLAGVQETQYF. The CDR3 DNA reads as TGTGCCAGCAGCCACGGACTAGCGGGAGTTCAAGAGACCCAGTACTTC.

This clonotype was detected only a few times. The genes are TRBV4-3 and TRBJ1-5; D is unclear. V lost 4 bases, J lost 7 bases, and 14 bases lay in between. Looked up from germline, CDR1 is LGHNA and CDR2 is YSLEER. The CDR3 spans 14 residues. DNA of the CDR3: TGCGCCAGCAGCCCCCAAAGTCAATCCCAGCCCCAGCATTTT. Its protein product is CASSPQSQSQPQHF.

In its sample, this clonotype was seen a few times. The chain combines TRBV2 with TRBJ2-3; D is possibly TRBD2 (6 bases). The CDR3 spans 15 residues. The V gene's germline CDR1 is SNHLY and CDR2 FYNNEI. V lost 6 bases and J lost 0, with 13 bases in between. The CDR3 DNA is TGTGCCAGCAGGGCCGGGACTTCTAGCACAGATACGCAGTATTTT. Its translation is CASRAGTSSTDTQYF.